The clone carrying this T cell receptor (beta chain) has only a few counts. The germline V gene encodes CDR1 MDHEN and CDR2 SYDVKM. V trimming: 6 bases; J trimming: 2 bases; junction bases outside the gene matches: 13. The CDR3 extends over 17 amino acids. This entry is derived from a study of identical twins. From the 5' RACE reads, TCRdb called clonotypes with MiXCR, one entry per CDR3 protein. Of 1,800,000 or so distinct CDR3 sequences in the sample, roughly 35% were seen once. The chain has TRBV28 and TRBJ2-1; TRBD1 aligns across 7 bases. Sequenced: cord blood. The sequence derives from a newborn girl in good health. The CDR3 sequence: CASRPGTAVLAYNEQFF. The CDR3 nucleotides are TGTGCCAGCAGGCCGGGGACAGCCGTTCTCGCCTACAATGAGCAGTTCTTC.